Listed below are T cell receptor beta chains from one sample, sequenced in a study of T cells in Graves' hyperthyroidism and ophthalmopathy. In TCRdb, the multiplex PCR reads were re-called with MiXCR into one record per CDR3 protein. The profile shows approximately 610,000 distinct CDR3 sequences, about 15% of them singletons. The sequencing input was blood. Receptors were obtained from a woman aged 40 to 50 with Graves' ophthalmopathy. CDR3s leave out the opening cysteine and the closing phenylalanine or tryptophan. Each record gives: CDR3 length, clone size, V gene, J gene, CDR3 protein. A clone size is listed for some rows: how often the clone was seen (once, few, many), or a class if it is expanded.

>11|many|TRBV15|TRBJ2-7
ATSGTESYEQY
>9|many|TRBV6-5|TRBJ1-2
ASSSRVGYT
>12|once|TRBV6-2/TRBV6-3|TRBJ2-2
ASSYSRRAGELF
>12|many|TRBV12-3/TRBV12-4|TRBJ2-7
ASSLEHSSYEQY
>11|NA|TRBV10-3|TRBJ2-5
AIRLAGKETQY
>13|NA|TRBV30|TRBJ2-5
AWSAGDWGQETQY
>12|few|TRBV19|TRBJ2-5
ASSPNSGKKTQY
>11|many|TRBV11-2|TRBJ2-7
ASSLGDSYEQY
>15|many|TRBV7-8|TRBJ2-2
ASSLGTGGRNTGELF
>11|many|TRBV28|TRBJ2-7
ASSDGLHYEQY
>12|many|TRBV12-3/TRBV12-4|TRBJ2-7
ASSFSGPIYEQY
>12|many|TRBV12-3/TRBV12-4|TRBJ2-7
ASNLDGAAYEQY
>17|few|TRBV7-2|TRBJ2-1
ASISRGTGRFSSYNEQF
>15|many|TRBV2|TRBJ2-6
ASSGQGALRGANVLT
>13|many|TRBV28|TRBJ2-7
ASSPAGLSNYEQY
>17|many|TRBV12-3/TRBV12-4|TRBJ1-5
ASTSPPWRGKVGNQPQH
>13|few|TRBV7-8|TRBJ1-5
ASSYRTGSNQPQH
>10|many|TRBV3-1|TRBJ1-1
ASSLGQGEAF
>10|many|TRBV6-2/TRBV6-3|TRBJ2-2
ASSPVAGELF
>12|many|TRBV6-5|TRBJ1-1
ASSYNRGIAEAF
>13|many|TRBV29-1|TRBJ2-2
SVAEHAANTGELF
>15|many|TRBV30|TRBJ2-6
ACLGLAGFSGANVLT
>13|once|TRBV27|TRBJ2-1
ASSRPGTTNNEQF
>11|few|TRBV19|TRBJ2-2
ASSDRGLRELF
>11|many|TRBV5-1|TRBJ2-7
ASSNGQGYEQY
>19|NA|TRBV5-1|TRBJ2-4
ASSLSRTGAGSALAKNIQY
>9|NA|TRBV2|TRBJ2-4
AAGLKNIQY
>11|NA|TRBV5-1|TRBJ1-1
ASRRRADTEAF
>14|many|TRBV13|TRBJ1-1
ASSYTGGFMNTEAF
>13|NA|TRBV13|TRBJ1-5
ASSRGGSPGQPQH
>13|many|TRBV7-2|TRBJ1-1
ASSLHDRLNTEAF
>11|many|TRBV3-1|TRBJ1-5
ASSQGDYQPQH
>16|few|TRBV10-3|TRBJ2-2
AIRSTRTSGKNTGELF
>12|NA|TRBV11-1|TRBJ2-2
ATRTSGLAGELF
>12|NA|TRBV6-1|TRBJ1-2
ASSKRGGSYGYT
>12|many|TRBV7-2|TRBJ1-2
ASSLAVPNYGYT
>11|many|TRBV6-5|TRBJ1-1
ASSYGQFTEAF
>13|many|TRBV6-5|TRBJ2-7
ASSYGGLATYEQY
>11|many|TRBV6-2/TRBV6-3|TRBJ2-7
ASSYMNLDEQY
>15|many|TRBV4-1|TRBJ1-1
ASSQVRPGHSNTEAF
>12|many|TRBV29-1|TRBJ2-2
SVNREENTGELF
>9|many|TRBV19|TRBJ1-1
ASSIGGEAF
>16|few|TRBV28|TRBJ2-4
ASSLGLGGGLAKNIQY
>11|NA|TRBV5-1|TRBJ2-5
ASSFMYQETQY
>10|NA|TRBV20-1|TRBJ1-5
SARAKNQPQH
>15|many|TRBV5-1|TRBJ1-2
ASSLNGTPDRAYGYT